These T cell receptor beta chains were read from a single sample in a study of blood T cell repertoires in COVID-19. Sequenced by immunoSEQ multiplex PCR; TCRdb stores in-frame clones only, minus some. Of fewer than 200,000 clones listed, just under 80% are singletons. Material: peripheral blood. All receptors come from a man between 70 and 80 years old with active or convalescent COVID-19. Both conserved end residues are part of each CDR3. A D gene is named only where the DNA matches it firmly. A row's size may be missing; if present it is once, few, many or a size class.

cdr3_nt	cdr3_aa	d_call	j_call	clone_size	v_call
TGTGCCAGCAGCTTGGGGGGACAGGGATTTTCCTACGAGCAGTACTTC	CASSLGGQGFSYEQYF	TRBD1	TRBJ2-7	-	TRBV5-4
TGTGCCACCAGCAGAGATTCCCTGCAGAACTCCTACGAGCAGTACTTC	CATSRDSLQNSYEQYF	-	TRBJ2-7	few	TRBV15
TGTGCCAGCAGCCTCGGACAGTACTATGGCTACACCTTC	CASSLGQYYGYTF	-	TRBJ1-2	-	TRBV6-5
TGTGCCAGCAGCAACGCCGGGGGAACCCAGTACTTC	CASSNAGGTQYF	-	TRBJ2-5	-	TRBV11-2
TGTGCCAGCAGTGGGCCCGGGGTGTCGTGGTCACCCCTCCACTTT	CASSGPGVSWSPLHF	-	TRBJ1-6	-	TRBV6-4
TGTGCCAGCAGCTTGTTGGGGCGAGCTGAAAAACTGTTTTTT	CASSLLGRAEKLFF	-	TRBJ1-4	-	TRBV5-8
TGTGCCAGCAGTCCCCGGACAGGATCTCAAGGCTACACCTTC	CASSPRTGSQGYTF	TRBD1	TRBJ1-2	-	TRBV7-2
TGTGCCAGCAGTTACTCGCGGCAGAACTATCAGCCCCAGCATTTT	CASSYSRQNYQPQHF	-	TRBJ1-5	-	TRBV6-6
TGTGCCAGCAGTGGGGGACAGCGGCCTGGTGGGGCACTGTTTTTT	CASSGGQRPGGALFF	TRBD1	TRBJ1-4	-	TRBV2
TGTGCCAGCTCACCACCGGCCTTTCAAGAGACCCAGTACTTC	CASSPPAFQETQYF	-	TRBJ2-5	-	TRBV18
TGTGCCAGCATGGGGCCCCGGGGGACTGAAGCTTTCTTT	CASMGPRGTEAFF	-	TRBJ1-1	-	TRBV2
TGTGCCAGCTCACCCGGGACAGGGCCCTTGAACACTGAAGCTTTCTTT	CASSPGTGPLNTEAFF	TRBD1	TRBJ1-1	once	TRBV18
TGTGCCAGCAGCTTGCAATCAGATCAGCCCCAGCATTTT	CASSLQSDQPQHF	-	TRBJ1-5	few	TRBV7-2
TGTGCCAGCAGTCGCACTACAGAGACCCAGTACTTC	CASSRTTETQYF	-	TRBJ2-5	-	TRBV12-3/TRBV12-4
TGCGCCACCACGGGGGGACAGGGGGCTGGGGCCAACGTCCTGACTTTC	CATTGGQGAGANVLTF	TRBD1	TRBJ2-6	-	TRBV10-2
TGTGCCAGCAGTTCTGGACAGGTTAGGGAAAAACTGTTTTTT	CASSSGQVREKLFF	TRBD1	TRBJ1-4	-	TRBV28
TGCGCCAGCAGCCAGAGGAGGACAGGGAGCCCGGGTACGCAGTATTTT	CASSQRRTGSPGTQYF	TRBD1	TRBJ2-3	once	TRBV4-1
TGTGCCAGCAGATTTCGGGCGGGCACTGAAGCTTTCTTT	CASRFRAGTEAFF	-	TRBJ1-1	-	TRBV6-5
TGTGCCAGCAGTTTAGCGGGGTGGGGATCACCCCTCCACTTT	CASSLAGWGSPLHF	-	TRBJ1-6	few	TRBV27
TGTGCCAGCAGTGCATGGCCAGGTTTTGGGGAGACCCAGTACTTC	CASSAWPGFGETQYF	-	TRBJ2-5	-	TRBV7-9
TGCGCCAGCAGCCAAGGGCGGGTTGCGGGGGGGATCGATGAGCAGTTCTTC	CASSQGRVAGGIDEQFF	TRBD2	TRBJ2-1	-	TRBV4-1
TGTGCCAGCAGCTTAGGACAGGGGGAATCACCCCTCCACTTT	CASSLGQGESPLHF	TRBD1	TRBJ1-6	-	TRBV7-9
TGTGCCAGCAGTCCAGGGAGGTACTATGGCTACACCTTC	CASSPGRYYGYTF	-	TRBJ1-2	-	TRBV14
TGTGCCAGCAGCTTGATCGGGTGGGAGCAGGGGGATGGAGATACGCAGTATTTT	CASSLIGWEQGDGDTQYF	TRBD1	TRBJ2-3	-	TRBV5-6
TGTGCCAGCAGCCAATGGGCGAAGACCCAGTACTTC	CASSQWAKTQYF	-	TRBJ2-5	-	TRBV3-1/TRBV3-2
TGTGCCAGTAGTATTACAGGCGGGGTGAAGGCGAACACTGAAGCTTTCTTT	CASSITGGVKANTEAFF	-	TRBJ1-1	few	TRBV19
TGTGCCAGCAGTTTAGCGGGGAGGTGGAATCAGCCCCAGCATTTT	CASSLAGRWNQPQHF	-	TRBJ1-5	-	TRBV27
TGTGCCAGCAGTTTATTCGGGACAGGGGATCCCGGGCGGTCCGGCTACACCTTC	CASSLFGTGDPGRSGYTF	TRBD1	TRBJ1-2	-	TRBV27
TGTGCCAGCAGTGCTGACAGAGACGGGGAGCTGTTTTTT	CASSADRDGELFF	-	TRBJ2-2	few	TRBV6-4
TGCGCCAGCAGCCAGGAGGGGGCCGAGCAGTACTTC	CASSQEGAEQYF	-	TRBJ2-7	-	TRBV5-1
TGTGCCACCAGCAGAGGAGGAGCGGGAGCTTACGAGCAGTACTTC	CATSRGGAGAYEQYF	TRBD2	TRBJ2-7	once	TRBV15
TGCGCCAGCAGCTTGGGACAGGAATGGGGCTATGGCTACACCTTC	CASSLGQEWGYGYTF	-	TRBJ1-2	-	TRBV5-1
TGTGCCAGCAGCGCGGGGACAGGGGGCAGGCCCCAAGTGGCCGAGCAGTACTTC	CASSAGTGGRPQVAEQYF	TRBD1	TRBJ2-7	-	TRBV9
TGTGCCAGCAGCCTTGGACAGGGACAAGGAAACACCATATATTTT	CASSLGQGQGNTIYF	TRBD1	TRBJ1-3	-	TRBV3-1/TRBV3-2
TGCGCCAGCAGCTTGCCTAGCAGCGATTACAATGAGCAGTTCTTC	CASSLPSSDYNEQFF	-	TRBJ2-1	-	TRBV5-1
TGCGCCAGCAGCTTCGATTCCGGGACAGCTGGAAACACCATATATTTT	CASSFDSGTAGNTIYF	TRBD1	TRBJ1-3	few	TRBV4-3
TGTGCCAGCAGCAAAGGAATAGGGGCTGAAGCTTTCTTT	CASSKGIGAEAFF	-	TRBJ1-1	once	TRBV21-1
TGTGCCAGTAGTACAGGGGGCGCTTGGATAACTGAAGCTTTCTTT	CASSTGGAWITEAFF	TRBD1	TRBJ1-1	-	TRBV19
TGTGCCAGCAGTCGGACTAGCGGGAGTGGCGAGCAGTACTTC	CASSRTSGSGEQYF	TRBD2	TRBJ2-7	few	TRBV6-6
TGTGCCAGCAGCAGTGACAGGGTATATCAGCCCCAGCATTTT	CASSSDRVYQPQHF	TRBD1	TRBJ1-5	-	TRBV6-6